Here is one T cell receptor (beta chain) with its context. No cognate antigen has been identified for it. Per-base qualities were not stored, and no clone one base away is much larger. The data were obtained in a study of T cell changes during pregnancy in multiple sclerosis (dated by TCRdb to the late 2010s). About the investigation overall: The study looked at changes in the T cell repertoire across pregnancy in women with multiple sclerosis.

Germline trimming amounts to 3 bases on V and 5 bases on J, with 3 as the count of junction bases outside the gene matches. From the cysteine through the phenylalanine, the CDR3 covers 15 amino acids. The CDR3 DNA has 45 bases and is translated from base 1. CDR1 and CDR2, looked up from the germline V gene (reference sequence), are SEHNR and FQNEAQ. Library method: the immunoSEQ multiplex PCR assay. TCRdb took this table from immuneACCESS and kept in-frame rearrangements with V and J called. Such tables lack part of the clones; where checked against another copy, unresolved V genes explain under half of the gap, and the rest is unexplained. The sample data list some 40,000 clones, and just over 90% of these were observed just once. Clones ranked in the top ten supply 0.37% of the sample.

The chain is encoded by TRBV7-9 joined to TRBJ2-2; TRBD2 fits 10 bases in the junction. This TCR was sampled from a female donor in good health, enrolled as a control in a pregnancy study. Sequencing used CD4+ T cells from peripheral blood mononuclear cells, obtained in the third trimester of pregnancy. The CDR3 is CASSFSSGRTGELFF. Read as DNA, the sequence is TGTGCCAGCAGCTTTAGTAGCGGGAGGACCGGGGAGCTGTTTTTT.